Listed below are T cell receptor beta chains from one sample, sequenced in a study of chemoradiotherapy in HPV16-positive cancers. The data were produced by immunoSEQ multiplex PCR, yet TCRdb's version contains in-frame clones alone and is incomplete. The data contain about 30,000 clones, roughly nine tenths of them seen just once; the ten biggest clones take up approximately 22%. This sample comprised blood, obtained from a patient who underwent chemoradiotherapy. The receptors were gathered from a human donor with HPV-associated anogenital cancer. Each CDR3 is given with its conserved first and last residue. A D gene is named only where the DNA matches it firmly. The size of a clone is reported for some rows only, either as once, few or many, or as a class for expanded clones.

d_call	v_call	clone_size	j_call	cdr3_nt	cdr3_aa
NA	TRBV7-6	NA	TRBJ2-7	TGTGCCAGCAGATCCGGGACGGCTTCCTACGAGCAGTACTTC	CASRSGTASYEQYF
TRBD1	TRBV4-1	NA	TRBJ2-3	TGCGCCAGCAGCGGCCCGGGACAGGGCACAGATACGCAGTATTTT	CASSGPGQGTDTQYF
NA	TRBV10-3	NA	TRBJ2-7	TGTGCCATCAGTGAGTCCCCCGGAGGGTCCTACGAGCAGTACTTC	CAISESPGGSYEQYF
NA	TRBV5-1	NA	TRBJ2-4	TGCGCCAGCAGCTTGGGAGGTGGACAGAGGGATAGAGCCAAAAACATTCAGTACTTC	CASSLGGGQRDRAKNIQYF
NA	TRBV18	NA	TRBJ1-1	TGTGCCAGCTCGGTGAGCCTCGGAGGCGCTGAAGCTTTCTTT	CASSVSLGGAEAFF
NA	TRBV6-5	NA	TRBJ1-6	TGTGCCAGCAGTTACGGCAGGGTAGACTCACCCCTCCACTTT	CASSYGRVDSPLHF
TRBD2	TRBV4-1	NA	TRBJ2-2	TGCGCCAGCAGCCATTTGCGGAGCGGGAGGTATGGTGGGGAGCTGTTTTTT	CASSHLRSGRYGGELFF
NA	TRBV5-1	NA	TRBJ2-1	TGCGCCAGCAGCTTGGCCGAGGTACAGTTGACCTACAATGAGCAGTTCTTC	CASSLAEVQLTYNEQFF
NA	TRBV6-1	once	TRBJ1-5	TGTGCCAGCAGTGACGGGGGGGGATTGGGGTATAGCAATCAGCCCCAGCATTTT	CASSDGGGLGYSNQPQHF
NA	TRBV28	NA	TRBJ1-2	TGTGCCAGCAGTTTAAATGTTCCGGACTTCTATGGCTACACCTTC	CASSLNVPDFYGYTF
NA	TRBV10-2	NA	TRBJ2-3	TGCGCCAGCAGTGAAACCCTAACCACAGATACGCAGTATTTT	CASSETLTTDTQYF
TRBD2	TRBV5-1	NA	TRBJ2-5	TGCGCCAGCAGCTTGGAGGGACTAGCGGGAGAAGAGACCCAGTACTTC	CASSLEGLAGEETQYF
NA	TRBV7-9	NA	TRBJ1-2	TGTGCCAGCAGCCCACAGGGAGGCAACTATGGCTACACCTTC	CASSPQGGNYGYTF
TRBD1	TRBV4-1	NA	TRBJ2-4	TGCGCCAGCAGCCAAGTAGGGACAGGGGGCCGGAACATTCAGTACTTC	CASSQVGTGGRNIQYF
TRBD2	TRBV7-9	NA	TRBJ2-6	TGTGCCAGCAGCTCGAGACTAGCGGGAGGGCTAGCGGGGGCCAACGTCCTGACTTTC	CASSSRLAGGLAGANVLTF
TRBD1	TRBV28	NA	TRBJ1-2	TGTGCCAGCAGTTTAGGGACAGGGGATGGCTACACCTTC	CASSLGTGDGYTF
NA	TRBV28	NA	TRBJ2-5	TGTGCCAGCAGTTCGGGGACACAAGAGACCCAGTACTTC	CASSSGTQETQYF
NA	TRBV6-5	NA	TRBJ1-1	TGTGCCAGCAGTTACTCGGGAACAGGGAAGGCTGAAGCTTTCTTT	CASSYSGTGKAEAFF
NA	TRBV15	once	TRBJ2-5	TGTGCCACCAGCAGAGATTTCTCTTCCTTAGCCCAGTACTTC	CATSRDFSSLAQYF
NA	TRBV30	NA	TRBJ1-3	TGTGCCTGGTCTCTTACCGGAAACACCATATATTTT	CAWSLTGNTIYF
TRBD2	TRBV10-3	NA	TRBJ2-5	TGTGCCATCAGTGAACTAGCGGGAGACCAAGAGACCCAGTACTTC	CAISELAGDQETQYF
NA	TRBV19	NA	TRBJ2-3	TGTGCCAGTAGTCACCTGGGGGCGGGAGACTCAGATACGCAGTATTTT	CASSHLGAGDSDTQYF
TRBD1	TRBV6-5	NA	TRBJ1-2	TGTGCCAGCAGGCTACAGGGGGGCTATGGCTACACCTTC	CASRLQGGYGYTF
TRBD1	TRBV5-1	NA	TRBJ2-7	TGCGCCAGCAGCATGGGACAGGGGAACGAGCAGTACTTC	CASSMGQGNEQYF
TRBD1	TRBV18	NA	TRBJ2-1	TGTGCCAGCTCACCTCAGGAAGCCGGGACAGGGATGGGTAATGAGCAGTTCTTC	CASSPQEAGTGMGNEQFF
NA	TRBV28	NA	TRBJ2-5	TGTGCCAGCAGTTATAGGGGCGGGTTCAGGGAGACCCAGTACTTC	CASSYRGGFRETQYF
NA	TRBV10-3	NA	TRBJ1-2	TGTGCCATCAGTGAGTCGGCGATGGGAGACTATGGCTACACCTTC	CAISESAMGDYGYTF
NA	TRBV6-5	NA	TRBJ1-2	TGTGCCAGCAGTTACGGTCGTAGTTATGGCTACACCTTC	CASSYGRSYGYTF
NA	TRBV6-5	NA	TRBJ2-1	TGTGCCAGCAGCCGTTTAAGGAATGAGCAGTTCTTC	CASSRLRNEQFF
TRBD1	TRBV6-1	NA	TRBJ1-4	TGTGCCAGCACCCGGGACAGGGCTAATGAAAAACTGTTTTTT	CASTRDRANEKLFF
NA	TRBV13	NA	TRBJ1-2	TGTGCCAGCAGCCGCCGACAGCTAAACTATGGCTACACCTTC	CASSRRQLNYGYTF
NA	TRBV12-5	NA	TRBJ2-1	TGTGCTAGTGGCGTGGGCTACAATGAGCAGTTCTTC	CASGVGYNEQFF
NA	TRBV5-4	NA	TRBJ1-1	TGTGCCAGCAGTGGGTTGGGGGGAAACACTGAAGCTTTCTTT	CASSGLGGNTEAFF
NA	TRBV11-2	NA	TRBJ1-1	TGTGCCAGCAGCTTATACTTGGGAGGCACTGAAGCTTTCTTT	CASSLYLGGTEAFF
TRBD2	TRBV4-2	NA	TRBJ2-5	TGTGCCAGCAGCCAAGGACTAGCGGGAGAAGAGACCCAGTACTTC	CASSQGLAGEETQYF
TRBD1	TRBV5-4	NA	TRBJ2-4	TGTGCCAGCAGCTACGGGACAGGGGACAACATTCAGTACTTC	CASSYGTGDNIQYF
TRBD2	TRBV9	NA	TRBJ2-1	TGTGCCAGCAGCGCAACTAGCGGGAGTTGGAATGAGCAGTTCTTC	CASSATSGSWNEQFF
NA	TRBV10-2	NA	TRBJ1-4	TGCGCCAGCAGTGCTACAGGCCATAATGAAAAACTGTTTTTT	CASSATGHNEKLFF
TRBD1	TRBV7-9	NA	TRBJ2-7	TGTGCCAGCAGCTTAGCGCTGTTTAATGACAGGGGTTTTAACGAGCAGTACTTC	CASSLALFNDRGFNEQYF
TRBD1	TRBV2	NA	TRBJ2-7	TGTGCCAGCAGTTTTCGCACAGGGGTAGACGAGCAGTACTTC	CASSFRTGVDEQYF
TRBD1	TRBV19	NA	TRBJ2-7	TGTGCCAGTAGTATGGGACAGTCCTACGAGCAGTACTTC	CASSMGQSYEQYF
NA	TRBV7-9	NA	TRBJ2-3	TGTGCCAGCAGCTCCTACTTCTCGGGCACAGATACGCAGTATTTT	CASSSYFSGTDTQYF
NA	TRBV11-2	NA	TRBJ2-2	TGTGCCAGCAGCTTAGTACAGAACACCGGGGAGCTGTTTTTT	CASSLVQNTGELFF
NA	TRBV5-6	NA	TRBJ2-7	TGTGCCAGCAGCTTCACACTTAACTACGAGCAGTACTTC	CASSFTLNYEQYF
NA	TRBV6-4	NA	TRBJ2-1	TGTGCCAGCAGTGAGGCCACCTACAATGAGCAGTTCTTC	CASSEATYNEQFF
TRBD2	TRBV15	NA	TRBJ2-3	TGTGCCACCAGCCGGACGCGTAGCGGGGGGGTGGTCCGCACAGATACGCAGTATTTT	CATSRTRSGGVVRTDTQYF
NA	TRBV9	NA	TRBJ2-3	TGTGCCAGCAGCCAGTATTCGGGGGGCCTAACAGATACGCAGTATTTT	CASSQYSGGLTDTQYF
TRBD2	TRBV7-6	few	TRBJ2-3	TGTGCCAGCAGCTTAGGGAGCGGGAGAGGGTTGTGGACAGATACGCAGTATTTT	CASSLGSGRGLWTDTQYF
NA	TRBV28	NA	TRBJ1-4	TGTGCCAGCAGTTTATTAGGCGGCATTAATGAAAAACTGTTTTTT	CASSLLGGINEKLFF
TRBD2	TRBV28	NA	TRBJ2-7	TGTGCCAGCAGCTTTACCGGACTAGCGGGGGACTACGAGCAGTACTTC	CASSFTGLAGDYEQYF
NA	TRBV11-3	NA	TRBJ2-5	TGTGCCAGCAGCTCCGGAATAGGGGGAGAGACCCAGTACTTC	CASSSGIGGETQYF
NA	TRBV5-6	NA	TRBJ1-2	TGTGCCAGCAGCTTGGCCTCCTATGGCTACACCTTC	CASSLASYGYTF
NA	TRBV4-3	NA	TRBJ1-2	TGCGCCAGCAGCCAAGCGGGTGGGTCTAACTATGGCTACACCTTC	CASSQAGGSNYGYTF
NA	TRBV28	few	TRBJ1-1	TGTGCCAGCAGTTTAATGAACACTGAAGCTTTCTTT	CASSLMNTEAFF
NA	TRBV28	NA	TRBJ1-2	TGTGCCAGCAGCGACGTTTGGGGCAGCAGTAACTATGGCTACACCTTC	CASSDVWGSSNYGYTF
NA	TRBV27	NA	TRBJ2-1	TGTGCCAGCAGTCCCAGCCCGACCTACAATGAGCAGTTCTTC	CASSPSPTYNEQFF
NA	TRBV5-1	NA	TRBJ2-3	TGCGCCAGCAGTTTTGCGGCATCGGGAACCCCTAGCACAGATACGCAGTATTTT	CASSFAASGTPSTDTQYF
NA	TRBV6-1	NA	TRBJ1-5	TGTGCCAGCAGTGAGGCAACCCGGAATCAGCCCCAGCATTTT	CASSEATRNQPQHF
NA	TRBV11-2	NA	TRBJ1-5	TGTGCCAGCAGCTTATTTCCTGGGCAGCCCCAGCATTTT	CASSLFPGQPQHF
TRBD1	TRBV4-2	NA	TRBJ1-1	TGTGCCAGCAGCCCCATGACAGGGGGCCAGAACACTGAAGCTTTCTTT	CASSPMTGGQNTEAFF